Listed below are T cell receptor beta chains from one sample, sequenced in a study of glioma-infiltrating T cells. TCRdb used MiXCR to reprocess the multiplex PCR reads, holding one entry per CDR3 protein. The sample holds 300,000 to 450,000 distinct CDR3 sequences, 41% seen once. The sequenced sample consisted of glioma tissue, nonneoplastic brain tissue, or PBMCs (not recorded which). The receptor source for this set is a human donor with low-grade glioma or glioblastoma, undergoing nonglioma brain surgery, or in good health (not recorded which). The CDR3 runs from the conserved cysteine through the conserved F or W. A D gene is named only where the DNA matches it firmly. The size entry is marked missing in some rows and otherwise reads once, few, many or a size class.

size: -; D: -; J: TRBJ2-7; V: TRBV28; CDR3: CASSLSYAGEQYF; DNA: TGTGCCAGCAGTTTAAGTTATGCCGGGGAGCAGTACTTC
size: many; D: TRBD1; J: TRBJ1-2; V: TRBV28; CDR3: CASSGDREGYTF; DNA: TGTGCCAGCAGTGGGGACAGGGAAGGCTACACCTTC
size: many; D: -; J: TRBJ1-4; V: TRBV20-1; CDR3: CSAPGLGSNEKLFF; DNA: TGCAGTGCACCGGGACTGGGAAGTAATGAAAAACTGTTTTTT
size: -; D: -; J: TRBJ2-7; V: TRBV20-1; CDR3: CSGAQGIGSYEQYF; DNA: TGCAGCGGAGCCCAGGGAATTGGCTCCTACGAGCAGTACTTC
size: -; D: -; J: TRBJ2-1; V: TRBV28; CDR3: CASSTHTGNEQFF; DNA: TGTGCCAGCAGTACCCACACGGGCAATGAGCAGTTCTTT
size: -; D: TRBD1; J: TRBJ1-4; V: TRBV7-9; CDR3: CASSLSTGANEKLFF; DNA: TGTGCCAGCAGCTTATCGACAGGGGCTAATGAAAAACTGTTTTTT
size: few; D: -; J: TRBJ2-1; V: TRBV4-3; CDR3: CASSQDFLREQFF; DNA: TGCGCCAGCAGCCAAGATTTTTTGAGAGAGCAGTTCTTC
size: -; D: -; J: TRBJ1-1; V: TRBV7-2; CDR3: CASSLGWPNTEAFF; DNA: TGTGCCAGCAGCTTAGGGTGGCCGAACACTGAAGCTTTCTTT
size: few; D: TRBD1; J: TRBJ1-2; V: TRBV10-3; CDR3: CAISEFTGGADGYTF; DNA: TGTGCCATCAGTGAGTTTACAGGGGGCGCTGATGGCTACACCTTC
size: many; D: -; J: TRBJ1-5; V: TRBV28; CDR3: CASYSNQPQHF; DNA: TGTGCCAGCTATAGCAATCAGCCCCAGCATTTT
size: -; D: TRBD1; J: TRBJ1-1; V: TRBV11-2; CDR3: CASSGQGLPNTEAFF; DNA: TGTGCCAGCAGCGGACAGGGTCTACCAAACACTGAAGCTTTCTTT
size: -; D: -; J: TRBJ2-7; V: TRBV7-9; CDR3: CASSTLTRYEQYF; DNA: TGTGCCAGCAGCACACTGACTCGGTACGAGCAGTACTTC
size: -; D: -; J: TRBJ1-5; V: TRBV6-2/TRBV6-3; CDR3: CASRGTAEPQHF; DNA: TGTGCCAGCAGGGGGACCGCCGAGCCCCAGCATTTT
size: few; D: -; J: TRBJ2-7; V: TRBV20-1; CDR3: CSARDAVGAFYEQYF; DNA: TGCAGTGCTAGAGATGCAGTAGGGGCATTCTACGAGCAGTACTTC
size: few; D: -; J: TRBJ1-3; V: TRBV7-2; CDR3: CASSHPGNTIYF; DNA: TGTGCCAGCAGCCACCCCGGAAACACCATATATTTT
size: many; D: -; J: TRBJ2-3; V: TRBV6-1; CDR3: CASSERQRYTDTQYF; DNA: TGTGCCAGCAGTGAAAGGCAGCGGTACACAGATACGCAGTATTTT
size: -; D: -; J: TRBJ1-1; V: TRBV18; CDR3: CASSPRIREGEAFF; DNA: TGTGCCAGCTCACCTAGAATCAGGGAAGGAGAAGCTTTCTTT
size: -; D: -; J: TRBJ1-4; V: TRBV4-1; CDR3: CASSQGRMAQNEKLFF; DNA: TGCGCCAGCAGCCAAGGTAGGATGGCACAAAATGAAAAACTGTTTTTT
size: -; D: -; J: TRBJ1-1; V: TRBV20-1; CDR3: CSARGSMNTEAFF; DNA: TGCAGTGCTAGGGGTTCCATGAACACTGAAGCTTTCTTT
size: -; D: -; J: TRBJ2-2; V: TRBV7-9; CDR3: CASSSGKKKTGELFF; DNA: TGTGCCAGCAGCTCCGGGAAAAAGAAAACCGGGGAGCTGTTTTTT
size: -; D: -; J: TRBJ2-1; V: TRBV4-3; CDR3: CASSQVGRRDRADEQFF; DNA: TGCGCCAGCAGCCAAGTCGGTAGGCGGGACCGAGCGGATGAGCAGTTCTTC
size: many; D: TRBD1; J: TRBJ1-1; V: TRBV27; CDR3: CASSLTGGWGAFF; DNA: TGTGCCAGCAGCTTGACAGGGGGCTGGGGAGCTTTCTTT
size: -; D: TRBD2; J: TRBJ2-7; V: TRBV28; CDR3: CASREPGLVVEQYF; DNA: TGTGCCAGCAGGGAACCGGGACTAGTCGTCGAGCAGTACTTC
size: few; D: -; J: TRBJ1-1; V: TRBV4-1; CDR3: CASSQAGANTEAFF; DNA: TGCGCCAGCAGCCAAGCTGGGGCGAACACTGAAGCTTTCTTT
size: few; D: -; J: TRBJ1-4; V: TRBV6-1; CDR3: CASIDRLNEKLFF; DNA: TGTGCCAGCATAGACCGCTTGAATGAAAAACTGTTTTTT
size: many; D: -; J: TRBJ2-7; V: TRBV20-1; CDR3: CSARDGTGGEQYF; DNA: TGCAGTGCTAGAGATGGTACAGGCGGCGAGCAGTACTTC
size: -; D: -; J: TRBJ1-1; V: TRBV18; CDR3: CASSAPTGGLNTEAFF; DNA: TGTGCCAGCTCAGCCCCGACCGGCGGTTTGAACACTGAAGCTTTCTTT
size: -; D: -; J: TRBJ2-1; V: TRBV20-1; CDR3: CSASPEAYNEQFF; DNA: TGCAGTGCTAGCCCGGAGGCCTACAATGAGCAGTTCTTC
size: few; D: TRBD1; J: TRBJ2-1; V: TRBV20-1; CDR3: CSAPGTGHNEQFF; DNA: TGCAGTGCCCCGGGGACAGGGCACAATGAGCAGTTCTTC
size: -; D: -; J: TRBJ1-1; V: TRBV6-2/TRBV6-3; CDR3: CASGYSQGTMNTEAFF; DNA: TGTGCCAGCGGTTACAGCCAGGGTACAATGAACACTGAAGCTTTCTTT
size: -; D: TRBD1; J: TRBJ2-7; V: TRBV18; CDR3: CASSPITGAGYEQYF; DNA: TGTGCCAGCTCACCAATTACAGGGGCTGGCTACGAGCAGTACTTC
size: many; D: -; J: TRBJ2-3; V: TRBV27; CDR3: CASKGDEDTQYF; DNA: TGTGCCAGCAAGGGGGACGAAGATACGCAGTATTTT
size: -; D: TRBD2; J: TRBJ2-7; V: TRBV6-2/TRBV6-3; CDR3: CASSSWSSGGNNEQYF; DNA: TGTGCCAGCAGCTCCTGGTCCAGCGGGGGCAACAATGAGCAGTACTTC